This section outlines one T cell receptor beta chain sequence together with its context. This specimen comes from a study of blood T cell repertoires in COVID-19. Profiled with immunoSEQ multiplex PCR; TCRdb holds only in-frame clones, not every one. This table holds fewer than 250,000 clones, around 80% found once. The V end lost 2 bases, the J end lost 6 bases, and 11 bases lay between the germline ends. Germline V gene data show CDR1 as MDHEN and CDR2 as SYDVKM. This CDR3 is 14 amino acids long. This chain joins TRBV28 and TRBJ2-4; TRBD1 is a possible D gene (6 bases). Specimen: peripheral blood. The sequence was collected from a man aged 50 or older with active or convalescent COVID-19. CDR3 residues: CASSLVGQGNIQYF. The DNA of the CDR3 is TGTGCCAGCAGTTTAGTGGGACAAGGAAACATTCAGTACTTC.